The rows below give T cell receptor beta chains drawn from one sample of a study of technical replicates of blood from several donors. The protocol was immunoSEQ multiplex PCR, while the TCRdb copy is restricted to in-frame clones and leaves out a portion. The sample carries 60,000 to 90,000 clones, roughly 96% recorded once. Sequenced sample: T cells isolated from PBMCs. These receptors came from a human donor in good health. Each CDR3 is given with its conserved first and last residue. The order of the fields is J gene, V gene, clone size, D gene, CDR3 DNA, CDR3 protein. A D gene is named only where the DNA matches it firmly. Clone sizes are given selectively: once, few, many, or a class where the clone is expanded.

TRBJ2-5 | TRBV28 | . | . | TGTGCCAGCAGCGGACAGCCTCAAGAGACCCAGTACTTC | CASSGQPQETQYF
TRBJ2-5 | TRBV7-9 | . | . | TGTGCCAGCAGCCCCTGGGACTTCAAAGAGACCCAGTACTTC | CASSPWDFKETQYF
TRBJ2-7 | TRBV19 | . | TRBD1 | TGTGCCAGTAGCTCCGACAGGGTATCCTACGAGCAGTACTTC | CASSSDRVSYEQYF
TRBJ2-7 | TRBV5-1 | . | . | TGCGCCAGCAGCTTGGCGGGCAGGGTCTACGAGCAGTACTTC | CASSLAGRVYEQYF
TRBJ1-1 | TRBV28 | . | TRBD1 | TGTGCCAGCAGTTTAGGACAGGGACGAACTGAAGCTTTCTTT | CASSLGQGRTEAFF
TRBJ1-5 | TRBV19 | . | . | TGTGCCAGTAGACAGGATCAGCCCCAGCATTTT | CASRQDQPQHF
TRBJ2-7 | TRBV5-6 | . | . | TGTGCCAGCAGATTTGCAGGGTCCTACGAGCAGTACTTC | CASRFAGSYEQYF
TRBJ1-1 | TRBV7-2 | . | . | TGTGCCAGCAGCCCCCTGTGGAGTGAGACTGAAGCTTTCTTT | CASSPLWSETEAFF
TRBJ2-7 | TRBV6-6 | . | TRBD2 | TGTGCCAGCAGTTACGGCGGGAGCTACGAGCAGTACTTC | CASSYGGSYEQYF
TRBJ2-1 | TRBV7-9 | . | TRBD2 | TGTGCCAGCAGCTTTCGGTTAGCGGGAGAAAATGAGCAGTTCTTC | CASSFRLAGENEQFF
TRBJ2-4 | TRBV5-6 | . | TRBD1 | TGTGCCAGCAGCTTGGCACTTTACGCACAGGGGGCAAACATTCAGTACTTC | CASSLALYAQGANIQYF
TRBJ1-1 | TRBV19 | . | TRBD1 | TGTGCCAGTAGTAGACAGGGGTTAGAAGCTTTCTTT | CASSRQGLEAFF
TRBJ1-5 | TRBV6-4 | . | TRBD1 | TGTGCCAGCACCAGGGGGGACTTGCAGCCCCAGCATTTT | CASTRGDLQPQHF
TRBJ1-2 | TRBV10-2 | . | . | TGCGCCAGCAGTGAGGGGCCAGGCGCTTACTATGGCTACACCTTC | CASSEGPGAYYGYTF
TRBJ1-1 | TRBV29-1 | few | TRBD1 | TGCAGCGTTGGGCAAGGGGGCCAGACTGAAGCTTTCTTT | CSVGQGGQTEAFF
TRBJ2-1 | TRBV7-2 | . | . | TGTGCCAGCAGCTTAGATCGACTTAGCGCCCGTACATACAATGAGCAGTTCTTC | CASSLDRLSARTYNEQFF
TRBJ1-6 | TRBV7-9 | . | TRBD1 | TGTGCCAGCAGTCCATCTCCGGGACAGACTAATTCACCCCTCCACTTT | CASSPSPGQTNSPLHF
TRBJ2-7 | TRBV7-6 | . | TRBD2 | TGTGCCAGCAGCTTAGCACTAGCGGGAAAGGCGTACGAGCAGTACTTC | CASSLALAGKAYEQYF
TRBJ2-7 | TRBV25-1 | . | . | TGTGCCAGCAGTGAACACAGGGTAGTCTACGAGCAGTACTTC | CASSEHRVVYEQYF
TRBJ1-2 | TRBV11-2 | . | . | TGTGCCAGCAGCTCTAGCCCCGGCGGCGGGTATTATGGCTACACCTTC | CASSSSPGGGYYGYTF
TRBJ2-1 | TRBV11-3 | . | TRBD1 | TGTGCCAGCAGCTTAGCGGGACAGGGTTCGGATGAGCAGTTCTTC | CASSLAGQGSDEQFF
TRBJ2-5 | TRBV6-5 | . | TRBD2 | TGTGCCAGCACGTTCGGGAGGAAAGAGACCCAGTACTTC | CASTFGRKETQYF
TRBJ2-5 | TRBV2 | . | TRBD1 | TGTGCCAGCAGGATATTACCGGGACAGCTCCAAGAGACCCAGTACTTC | CASRILPGQLQETQYF
TRBJ2-5 | TRBV4-2 | . | TRBD1 | TGTGCCAGCAGCCAAGATGGGACAGGGGAGGTGGAGACCCAGTACTTC | CASSQDGTGEVETQYF
TRBJ2-2 | TRBV10-3 | . | . | TGTGCCATCAAATCGACAGGCAGTAAGACACCGAACACCGGGGAGCTGTTTTTT | CAIKSTGSKTPNTGELFF
TRBJ1-1 | TRBV11-3 | . | TRBD1 | TGTGCCAGCAGCCAACAGGGGGAGAACACTGAAGCTTTCTTT | CASSQQGENTEAFF
TRBJ1-2 | TRBV6-5 | . | . | TGTGCCAGCAGTTACTCTGGGGCCCACTATGGCTACACCTTC | CASSYSGAHYGYTF
TRBJ1-1 | TRBV9 | . | TRBD1 | TGTGCCAGCAGCAGGGACAGGGAAGCTGAAGCTTTCTTT | CASSRDREAEAFF
TRBJ2-7 | TRBV5-5 | . | TRBD1 | TGTGCCAGCAGAAGACAGGGTTCGGGGGAGCAGTACTTC | CASRRQGSGEQYF
TRBJ1-1 | TRBV5-6 | once | . | TGTGCCAGCAGCTTGTATCTGGCGAACACTGAAGCTTTCTTT | CASSLYLANTEAFF
TRBJ2-7 | TRBV5-4 | . | TRBD2 | TGTGCCAGCAGCTTGGCCTGGACTAGCGGGGGTTTCTACGAGCAGTACTTC | CASSLAWTSGGFYEQYF
TRBJ1-5 | TRBV10-3 | few | . | TGTGCCATCAGCCCGACTAATCAGCCCCAGCATTTT | CAISPTNQPQHF
TRBJ1-6 | TRBV27 | . | . | TGTGCCAGCAGTTTAATTCTCGGGGCAGGGGATTCACCCCTCCACTTT | CASSLILGAGDSPLHF
TRBJ1-2 | TRBV6-5 | . | . | TGTGCCAGCAGGAAACCAGGTGGTGACTATGGCTACACCTTC | CASRKPGGDYGYTF
TRBJ2-2 | TRBV2 | . | . | TGTGCCAGCAGCGGACAGAACACCGGGGAGCTGTTTTTT | CASSGQNTGELFF
TRBJ2-2 | TRBV5-1 | . | . | TGCGCCAGCAGCTTGGAGGGGGTTTGGGCCGGGGAGCTGTTTTTT | CASSLEGVWAGELFF
TRBJ2-1 | TRBV2 | once | TRBD2 | TGTGCCAACGCGGTCCTAGCGGGTTACCAGTTCTTC | CANAVLAGYQFF